What follows are 31 T cell receptor beta chains derived from one specimen sequenced in a study of Graves' ophthalmopathy and Graves' hyperthyroidism. Amplified TCR beta CDR3 regions were obtained using RNA transcripts as template. HTBI primers primed a first-round RT-PCR, and a second-round multiplex PCR followed. TCRdb re-called the multiplex PCR reads through MiXCR, storing one row per CDR3 protein. Of more than 300,000 distinct CDR3 sequences in the sample, approximately 17% were seen once. What was sequenced was peripheral blood. These receptors were collected from an adult woman with stable Graves' hyperthyroidism.

This clonotype was seen a single time. V is TRBV9 and J is TRBJ1-2, with a weak D call TRBD1 (6 bases). V was shortened by 4 bases and J by 4 bases, with 14 bases between the two germline ends. Germline-derived CDR1 and CDR2 are SGDLS and YYNGEE. The CDR3 length is 14 residues. The CDR3 bases are TGTGCCAGCAGCACACAGACAGGATCCTATGGCTACACCTTC. Translating it yields CASSTQTGSYGYTF.

This clonotype showed up many times. The chain employs TRBV20-1 and TRBJ2-7; 8 bases map to TRBD2. The ends lost 6 bases at V and 6 bases at J; junction bases unmatched: 7. The CDR3 length is 12 residues. Germline CDR1 DFQATT, CDR2 SNEGSKA (reference sequence). Written as DNA, the CDR3 is TGCAGTGCGATAGCGGGATCCGGCGAGCAGTACTTC. Protein product: CSAIAGSGEQYF.

V is TRBV7-9 and J is TRBJ2-7; 9 bases fit TRBD1. Germline CDR1 is SEHNR and CDR2 is FQNEAQ (reference sequence). The V segment lost 5 bases and the J segment 4 bases; nucleotides outside the gene matches: 3. The CDR3 consists of 13 residues. CDR3 coding DNA: TGTGCCAGCAGCCGGACAGGGGTTTACGAGCAGTACTTC. Residues: CASSRTGVYEQYF.

The chain links TRBV20-1 to TRBJ2-5; D is uncertain. This CDR3 is 11 amino acids long. V lost 6 bases and J 4 bases, leaving 9 bases between the germline ends. Germline assignment: CDR1 DFQATT and CDR2 SNEGSKA (reference sequence). The CDR3 bases are TGCAGTGCGTGGTGGGGAGAGACCCAGTACTTC. Translation: CSAWWGETQYF.

In its sample, this clonotype was seen many times. The chain employs TRBV7-2 and TRBJ2-7; TRBD1 might be the D (5 bases). Germline loops: CDR1 SGHTA, CDR2 FQGNSA. V was cut by 5 bases and J by 9 bases, with 20 bases left in between. This CDR3 has 14 residues. The CDR3 DNA reads TGTGCCAGCAGCGAAGGGCAGGGCACCCTCGGGCAGTACTTC. Protein: CASSEGQGTLGQYF.

This clonotype was counted only a few times. The J gene is TRBJ2-3, the V gene TRBV9; D unclear. Germline CDR1 and CDR2: SGDLS and YYNGEE. The CDR3 has 15 residues. Trimming shortened V by 6 bases and J by 3 bases, and 17 bases separated the two germline ends. DNA for the CDR3: TGTGCCAGCAACCTAGATGGACGGGTGACAGATACGCAGTATTTT. Residues: CASNLDGRVTDTQYF.

This clonotype showed up just a few times. The V gene is TRBV12-5, the J gene TRBJ1-2; D remains unclear. Germline loops: CDR1 LGHNT, CDR2 FRNRAP. This CDR3 has 12 residues. V lost 4 bases and J lost 6, with 9 bases in between. The CDR3 sequence: CASGSEGNGYTF. The CDR3 coding sequence is TGTGCTAGTGGTTCAGAAGGAAATGGCTACACCTTC.

This clonotype was observed many times. V usage is TRBV12-3 or TRBV12-4 and J usage is TRBJ2-4, with 12 bases lining up with TRBD2. This CDR3 contains 14 residues. The trim removed 4 bases at V and 7 bases at J, leaving 2 bases unmatched. This chain's CDR3 is CASSSSGRGNIQYF. DNA of the CDR3: TGTGCCAGCAGTTCTAGCGGGAGGGGGAACATTCAGTACTTC.

The sample holds many counts of this clonotype. J is TRBJ2-7 and V is TRBV28; 8 nucleotides line up with TRBD2. The ends lost 7 bases at V and 6 bases at J; junction bases unmatched: 11. This CDR3 is built from 14 residues. The germline V gene has CDR1 MDHEN and CDR2 SYDVKM. The CDR3 DNA is TGTGCCAGCAACGCGGGACTAGGGCGTTCCGAGCAGTACTTC. Amino acid sequence: CASNAGLGRSEQYF.

This chain joins TRBV6-1 and TRBJ2-2; D gene ambiguous. Germline loops: CDR1 MNHNS, CDR2 SASEGT. The CDR3 sequence is 13 residues long. V lost 8 bases to trimming and J lost 3 bases, with 10 bases between them. CDR3 DNA: TGTGCCAGCGGGAACATGGACACCGGGGAGCTGTTTTTT. Translating it yields CASGNMDTGELFF.

This clonotype was observed at least ten times. The chain employs TRBV29-1 and TRBJ1-2; D might be TRBD1 (5 bases). Germline V gives CDR1 SQVTM, CDR2 ANQGSEA. The CDR3 runs to 11 residues. Trimming shortened V by 4 bases and J by 9 bases, and 12 bases separated the two germline ends. This chain's CDR3 is CSVGTKGSYTF. The CDR3 DNA reads TGCAGCGTTGGGACAAAGGGAAGCTACACCTTC.

This clonotype appeared many times. The chain combines TRBV13 with TRBJ1-3; D gene uncertain. This CDR3 spans 12 amino acids. V was pared by 5 bases and J by 3 bases, with 5 bases between. In germline, CDR1 is PRHDT, CDR2 FYEKMQ (reference sequence). The CDR3 coding sequence is TGTGCCAGCAGCCGGGGTGGAAACACCATATATTTT. It specifies CASSRGGNTIYF.

This clonotype was observed a handful of times. The V gene is TRBV6-1, the J gene TRBJ2-5, with D possibly matching TRBD2 (6 bases). V lost 6 bases and J lost 4, with 15 bases in between. The CDR3 extends over 14 amino acids. Germline assignment: CDR1 MNHNS and CDR2 SASEGT. The CDR3 protein is CASRLSGPGETQYF. DNA for the CDR3: TGTGCCAGCAGACTGAGCGGGCCAGGAGAGACCCAGTACTTC.

This clonotype was counted at least ten times. The chain recombines TRBV28 with TRBJ2-7; D gene ambiguous. Germline CDR1 and CDR2: MDHEN and SYDVKM. The CDR3 loop spans 14 amino acids. The germline V and J ends were trimmed by 0 bases and 0 bases, with 6 bases remaining between them. Written as DNA, the CDR3 is TGTGCCAGCAGTTTATGGCTAGGCTCCTACGAGCAGTACTTC. Its translation is CASSLWLGSYEQYF.

This clonotype occurred many times. The chain recombines TRBV18 with TRBJ1-1, with 8 bases aligning to TRBD1. Trimming at V came to 2 bases and at J to 4 bases, leaving 9 bases not matched to a gene. The CDR3 totals 16 residues. Germline V gives CDR1 KGHSH, CDR2 LQKENI. The CDR3 DNA reads as TGTGCCAGCTCACCAGACTCGGACAGGGTAGGCACTGAAGCTTTCTTT. It is translated as CASSPDSDRVGTEAFF.

Ten or more counts support this clonotype. The V and J genes are TRBV5-1 and TRBJ1-2, with 9 bases that match TRBD1. Germline V CDR1 and CDR2: SGHRS, YFSETQ. This CDR3 has 15 residues. The V segment lost 0 bases and the J segment 6 bases; nucleotides outside the gene matches: 6. DNA of the CDR3: TGCGCCAGCAGCTTGGTAGGACAGGGGATGGATGGCTACACCTTC. It specifies CASSLVGQGMDGYTF.

The sample holds many counts of this clonotype. V usage is TRBV11-2 and J usage is TRBJ2-5, with TRBD2 matching over 7 bases. CDR3 length: 18 residues. CDR1 SGHAT and CDR2 FQNNGV come from the germline V gene. The ends lost 8 bases at V and 1 base at J; junction bases unmatched: 19. The CDR3 region has the DNA TGTGCCAGCGGAGGTTTAAATAGCGGGCCCAGACCCCAAGAGACCCAGTACTTC. The encoded protein is CASGGLNSGPRPQETQYF.

In the case of this clonotype: A clone one base away is much larger, so this may be a read error. The chain is built from TRBV29-1 and TRBJ2-2, with 7 bases aligning to TRBD2. CDR3 size: 12 residues. The germline gives CDR1 SQVTM, CDR2 ANQGSEA. CDR3 bases: TGCAGCTCCGGCCTAGCGGCCGGAGAGCTGTTTTTT. Translating gives CSSGLAAGELFF.

This clonotype was counted many times. The V and J genes are TRBV28 and TRBJ2-7, with D possibly matching TRBD1 (5 bases). In germline, CDR1 is MDHEN, CDR2 SYDVKM. Trimming removed 1 base from V and 2 bases from J, with 9 bases in between. The CDR3 has 14 amino acids. In nucleotides, the CDR3 is TGTGCCAGCAGTTTATTTCAGGGAACCTACGAGCAGTACTTC. Its protein product is CASSLFQGTYEQYF.

In its sample, this clonotype was seen many times. The chain uses TRBV4-1 and TRBJ2-5, with a possible D match to TRBD1 (5 bases). Germline V gene sequence: CDR1 MGHRA, CDR2 YSYEKL. The CDR3 spans 15 residues. Trimming cost V 3 bases and J 5 bases, with 16 bases left between them. Here the CDR3 reads CASSQAVVQGETQYF. CDR3 bases: TGCGCCAGCAGCCAGGCGGTGGTCCAGGGCGAGACCCAGTACTTC.

The CDR3 reads CASSQVGLIQETQYF. As DNA, the CDR3 is TGTGCCAGCAGCCAAGTGGGGCTAATCCAAGAGACCCAGTACTTC. This chain connects TRBV14 to TRBJ2-5, with D possibly matching TRBD1 (5 bases). The ends were cut back, 1 base at V and 1 base at J, with 10 bases in the middle. The CDR3 is made up of 15 amino acids. Germline loops: CDR1 SGHDN, CDR2 FVKESK. The full variable domain, completed using reference TRBV14 and TRBJ2-5, is EAGVTQFPSHSVIEKGQTVTLRCDPISGHDNLYWYRRVMGKEIKFLLHFVKESKQDESGMPNNRFLAERTGGTYSTLKVQPAELEDSGVYFCASSQVGLIQETQYFGPGTRLLVL.

As regards this clonotype: A read error is likely, as this CDR3 ends without the conserved phenylalanine or tryptophan. The genes are TRBV20-1 and TRBJ1-2; D unclear. V lost 4 bases to trimming and J lost 4 bases, with 16 bases between them. The CDR3 has 14 amino acids. In germline, CDR1 is DFQATT, CDR2 SNEGSKA (reference sequence). DNA for the CDR3: TGCAGTGCTAAAGTGGAGCCCGGGCCCTATGGCTACACCTAC. Protein sequence: CSAKVEPGPYGYTY.

This clonotype was seen at least ten times. This sequence joins TRBV6-2 or TRBV6-3 and TRBJ2-5; TRBD2 matches at 8 bases. The germline gives CDR1 MNHEY, CDR2 SVGEGT. The CDR3 length is 15 residues. The junction had 9 bases not matched to a gene; V was cut back by 7 bases and J by 2 bases. In nucleotides, the CDR3 is TGTGCCAGCAAACGTGAGCGGGGGTGGCAAGAGACCCAGTACTTC. Protein sequence: CASKRERGWQETQYF.

J is TRBJ2-7 and V is TRBV7-2; 9 positions agree with TRBD1. This CDR3 spans 13 amino acids. V was pared by 6 bases and J by 4 bases, with 4 bases of the junction left unmatched. Per germline, CDR1 SGHTA and CDR2 FQGNSA. The DNA for the CDR3 is TGTGCCAGCAGTTGGACAGGGGTTTACGAGCAGTACTTC. Protein sequence: CASSWTGVYEQYF.

There are many counts of this clonotype. The rearrangement uses TRBV20-1 and TRBJ1-1; unclear D gene. CDR1 and CDR2 (germline): DFQATT, SNEGSKA (reference sequence). This CDR3 is built from 15 residues. Deletions cut 3 bases from V and 3 bases from J, with 17 bases between. This CDR3 reads CSASPVRGWDTEAFF. Here the CDR3 DNA reads TGCAGTGCTAGTCCTGTCAGAGGCTGGGACACTGAAGCTTTCTTT.

This clonotype was seen at least ten times. The chain is built from TRBV27 and TRBJ1-5; 11 bases align to TRBD1. V gave up 5 bases and J gave up 2 bases; unmatched junction bases: 8. Germline V lookup: CDR1 MNHEY, CDR2 SMNVEV (reference sequence). This CDR3 region has 17 residues. CDR3 loop: CASSRGQGEVGNQPQHF. In nucleotides, the CDR3 is TGTGCCAGCAGTCGGGGACAGGGGGAGGTCGGCAATCAGCCCCAGCATTTT.

This clonotype was seen at least ten times. V usage is TRBV18 and J usage is TRBJ2-7; perhaps TRBD1 as D (5 bases). The germline V gene encodes CDR1 KGHSH and CDR2 LQKENI. With 2 bases removed from V and 1 base from J, the gap between germline ends came to 9 bases. The CDR3 consists of 14 residues. The CDR3 here is CASSPSAGSYEQYF. For the CDR3, the DNA is TGTGCCAGCTCACCATCCGCAGGGTCCTACGAGCAGTACTTC.

This clonotype was counted many times. The chain couples TRBV27 to TRBJ1-1; D is undetermined. Germline assignment: CDR1 MNHEY and CDR2 SMNVEV (reference sequence). The CDR3 consists of 14 residues. V lost 3 bases, J lost 4 bases, and 12 bases lay in between. The CDR3 DNA reads TGTGCCAGCAGTTTCGGGATGAGAGGCACTGAAGCTTTCTTT. Translating gives CASSFGMRGTEAFF.

This clonotype was observed at least ten times. The chain combines TRBV30 with TRBJ1-2; the D gene is possibly TRBD1 (5 bases). V lost 1 base and J lost 9, with 18 bases in between. This CDR3 is 14 amino acids long. Germline loops: CDR1 GTSNPN, CDR2 SVGIG (reference sequence). The CDR3 region is CAWSGTGTALRYTF. CDR3 sequence (DNA): TGTGCCTGGAGTGGGACCGGGACGGCCCTTCGCTACACCTTC.

This clonotype was seen many times. The chain carries TRBV7-2 and TRBJ1-6; tentative D call: TRBD1 (6 bases). The germline V and J ends were trimmed by 6 bases and 2 bases, with 11 bases remaining between them. The CDR3 sequence is 15 residues long. Germline CDR1 reads SGHTA; CDR2 reads FQGNSA. CDR3 protein: CASSQEGAYNSPLHF. CDR3 bases: TGTGCCAGCAGTCAAGAGGGGGCCTATAATTCACCCCTCCACTTT.

This clonotype was seen many times. This rearrangement joins TRBV18 to TRBJ2-7; 9 positions match TRBD1. The CDR3 spans 15 residues. Germline CDR1 reads KGHSH; CDR2 reads LQKENI. Unmatched junction bases numbered 8, after V lost 8 bases and J lost 0 bases. The CDR3 nucleotides read TGTGCCAGCAGTCCCGGACAGGGGAGCTCCTACGAGCAGTACTTC. As protein: CASSPGQGSSYEQYF.